These T cell receptor beta chains were read from a single sample in a study of shared clonotypes between healthy human individuals. Using immunoSEQ multiplex PCR, the repertoire was profiled, and TCRdb retains in-frame clones only, with some absent. The table shows over a million clones, with under 80% occurring only once. The sequenced sample was memory CD4+ T cells sorted from blood. The receptors were sampled from a man between 18 and 35 years old in good health. The CDR3 runs from the conserved cysteine through the conserved F or W. The order of the fields is V gene, CDR3 protein.

v_call: TRBV2; cdr3_aa: CASSETGAPGNTIYF
v_call: TRBV10-3; cdr3_aa: CAIRGTVRDYGYTF
v_call: TRBV10-3; cdr3_aa: CAIWTSGLFEQFF
v_call: TRBV1; cdr3_aa: CTPGLAGRVSYNEQFF
v_call: TRBV7-2; cdr3_aa: CASSFVIRPDTQYF
v_call: TRBV19; cdr3_aa: CASSISGHRETQYF
v_call: TRBV2; cdr3_aa: CASSGDRGAEAFF
v_call: TRBV30; cdr3_aa: CAWRGDGYTF
v_call: TRBV6-1; cdr3_aa: CASNDRVHQPQHF
v_call: TRBV18; cdr3_aa: CASSPYMSGTDTQYF
v_call: TRBV7-2; cdr3_aa: CASSLPTLGEQYF
v_call: TRBV6-5; cdr3_aa: CATKTGDNSPLHF
v_call: TRBV5-4; cdr3_aa: CASSLIAGRQETQYF